These 9 T cell receptor beta chains came from one sample sequenced in a study of OX40 agonist ivuxolimab in advanced cancers. Profiling relied on immunoSEQ multiplex PCR, and the TCRdb table lists in-frame clones only, not all of them. The sample shows tens of thousands of clones, roughly 87% of them seen only once. The sample consisted of CD4+ or CD8+ T cells sorted from blood, taken in a trial of the OX40 agonist ivuxolimab. These receptors were collected from an adult with an advanced solid tumor such as melanoma, head and neck, liver or kidney cancer.

The CDR3 region is CASSQHSNSGETQYF. CDR3 DNA: TGCGCCAGCAGCCAGCATAGTAATTCTGGGGAGACCCAGTACTTC. The V call is TRBV4-1, the J call TRBJ2-5; D is undetermined. Germline CDR1 reads MGHRA; CDR2 reads YSYEKL. This CDR3 is built from 15 residues. Trimming took 3 bases from V and 5 from J, leaving 16 bases between them.

The chain uses TRBV2 and TRBJ2-7, with a weak D call TRBD1 (6 bases). There are 15 residues in the CDR3. Germline V CDR1 and CDR2: SNHLY, FYNNEI. V gave up 5 bases and J gave up 1 base, with 15 bases separating them. CDR3: CASSKGQPGSYEQYV. The CDR3 DNA reads TGTGCCAGCAGTAAAGGACAGCCTGGATCCTACGAGCAGTACGTC.

The genes are TRBV4-1 and TRBJ2-3; 7 positions match TRBD2. This CDR3 comprises 14 residues. Germline values: CDR1 MGHRA, CDR2 YSYEKL. V was clipped by 5 bases and J by 2 bases; unmatched bases: 4. This CDR3 is CASSWTRYTDTQYF. The CDR3 region has the DNA TGCGCCAGCAGCTGGACTAGGTACACAGATACGCAGTATTTT.

The J gene is TRBJ2-3, the V gene TRBV19; TRBD1 might be the D (5 bases). There are 17 residues in the CDR3. V was clipped by 1 base and J by 1 base, with 15 bases between them. Germline CDR1 reads LNHDA; CDR2 reads SQIVND (reference sequence). CDR3 sequence: CASSIGGATPGTDTQYF. CDR3 DNA: TGTGCCAGTAGTATAGGTGGGGCCACTCCAGGCACAGATACGCAGTATTTT.

The chain joins TRBV5-5 to TRBJ2-3, with TRBD2 matching over 13 bases. CDR1 is SGHKS and CDR2 is YYEKEE in the germline V gene (reference sequence). The ends lost 3 bases at V and 3 bases at J; junction bases unmatched: 1. CDR3 length: 15 residues. As DNA, the CDR3 is TGTGCCAGCAGCTCGGGACTAGCGGGGACAGATACGCAGTATTTT. Protein: CASSSGLAGTDTQYF.

J is TRBJ1-2 and V is TRBV5-5; the D is unclear. There are 14 residues in the CDR3. V lost 1 base to trimming and J lost 0 bases, with 7 bases between them. Germline-derived CDR1 and CDR2 are SGHKS and YYEKEE (reference sequence). The CDR3 protein is CASSLYSANYGYTF. The CDR3 nucleotides read TGTGCCAGCAGCTTGTACTCAGCTAACTATGGCTACACCTTC.

This clone has more than one count but fewer than ten. Other DNA sequences of this sample code for an identical CDR3. As DNA, the CDR3 is TGTGCCAGCAGCTTAGTCGTGGGACTAGCGGGGGAGGCCTACAATGAGCAGTTCTTC. As protein: CASSLVVGLAGEAYNEQFF. The chain employs TRBV7-8 and TRBJ2-1, with TRBD2 matching 14 bases. V lost 1 base to trimming and J lost 2 bases; unmatched junction nucleotides: 7. Germline V lookup: CDR1 SGHVS, CDR2 FQNEAQ. This CDR3 contains 19 residues.

This sequence joins TRBV11-2 and TRBJ2-3, with 11 bases matching TRBD2. The CDR3 covers 18 residues. In germline, CDR1 is SGHAT, CDR2 FQNNGV. V shed 1 base, J shed 3 bases, and the junction held 9 bases outside the gene matches. CDR3 DNA sequence: TGTGCCAGCAGCTTAGCCCTACTTAGCGGGGGGGAAACAGATACGCAGTATTTT. Protein sequence: CASSLALLSGGETDTQYF.

The J gene is TRBJ1-1, the V gene TRBV11-2; no clear D. Germline lookup yields CDR1 SGHAT and CDR2 FQNNGV. CDR3 length: 13 amino acids. Trimming shortened V by 6 bases and J by 10 bases, and 18 bases separated the two germline ends. CDR3 residues: CASRLPQLGGAFF. The CDR3 DNA follows: TGTGCCAGCAGACTCCCACAGCTGGGAGGAGCTTTCTTT.